This T cell receptor beta chain appears in the sequencing data of a study of T-cell reconstitution after alpha-beta-depleted transplantation in children. This clonotype was picked up many times. The junction departs from germline at one end; a sequencing error may be responsible. The CDR3 is made up of 15 amino acids. Germline V gene sequence: CDR1 DFQATT, CDR2 SNEGSKA (reference sequence). This sample's TCRbeta library carried unique molecular identifier barcodes. TCRdb redid the calling of the PCR reads with MiXCR, one entry per CDR3 protein. Of 350,000 to 450,000 distinct CDR3 sequences in the sample, 13% were seen once.

The sequence derives from a human donor who donated a stem cell graft to a child with Fanconi anemia. The source was PBMCs, collected from the stem cell graft. The rearrangement links TRBV20-1 to TRBJ2-5; tentatively, D is TRBD1 or TRBD2 (6 bases each). DNA for the CDR3: TGCAGTGCCAGAGACCCAACCGGGGGCCACGAGACCCAGTACTTC. This gives the protein CSARDPTGGHETQYF.